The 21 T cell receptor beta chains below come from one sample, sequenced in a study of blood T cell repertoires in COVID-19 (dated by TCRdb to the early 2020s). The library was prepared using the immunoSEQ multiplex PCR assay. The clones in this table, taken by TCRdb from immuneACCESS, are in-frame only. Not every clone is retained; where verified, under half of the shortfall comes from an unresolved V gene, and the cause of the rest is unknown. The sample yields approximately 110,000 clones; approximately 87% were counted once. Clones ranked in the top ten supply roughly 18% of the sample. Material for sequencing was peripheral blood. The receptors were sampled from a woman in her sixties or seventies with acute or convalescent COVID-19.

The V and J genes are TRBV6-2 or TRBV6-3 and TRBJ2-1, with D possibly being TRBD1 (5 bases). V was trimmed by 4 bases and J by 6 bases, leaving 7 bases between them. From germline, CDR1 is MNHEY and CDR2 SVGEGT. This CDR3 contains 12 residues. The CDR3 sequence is CASSFRANEQFF. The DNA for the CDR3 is TGTGCCAGCAGTTTCAGGGCCAATGAGCAGTTCTTC.

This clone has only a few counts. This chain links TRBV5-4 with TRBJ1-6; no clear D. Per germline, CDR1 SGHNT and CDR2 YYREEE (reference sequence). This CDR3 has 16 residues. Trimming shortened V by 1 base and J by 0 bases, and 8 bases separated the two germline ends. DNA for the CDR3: TGTGCCAGCAGCTTGAGTCCGGGCTCCTATAATTCACCCCTCCACTTT. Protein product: CASSLSPGSYNSPLHF.

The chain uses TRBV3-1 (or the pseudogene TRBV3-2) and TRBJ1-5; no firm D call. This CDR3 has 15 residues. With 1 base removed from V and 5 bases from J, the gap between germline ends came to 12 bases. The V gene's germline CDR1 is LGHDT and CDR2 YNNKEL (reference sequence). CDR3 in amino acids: CASSQGSAGYQPQHF. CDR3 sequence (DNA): TGTGCCAGCAGCCAAGGGTCGGCAGGTTATCAGCCCCAGCATTTT.

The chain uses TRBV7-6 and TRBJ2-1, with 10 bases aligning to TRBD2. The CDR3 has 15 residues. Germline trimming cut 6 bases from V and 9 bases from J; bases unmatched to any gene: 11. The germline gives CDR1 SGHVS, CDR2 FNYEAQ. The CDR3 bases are TGTGCCAGCAGTTCCAGCAGCGGGAGGGTAGGTGAGCAGTTCTTC. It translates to CASSSSSGRVGEQFF.

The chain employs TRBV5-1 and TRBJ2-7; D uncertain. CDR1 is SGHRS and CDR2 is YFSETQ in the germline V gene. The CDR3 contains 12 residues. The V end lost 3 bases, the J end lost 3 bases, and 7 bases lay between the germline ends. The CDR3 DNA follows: TGCGCCAGCAGCTATGACATCTACGAGCAGTACTTC. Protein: CASSYDIYEQYF.

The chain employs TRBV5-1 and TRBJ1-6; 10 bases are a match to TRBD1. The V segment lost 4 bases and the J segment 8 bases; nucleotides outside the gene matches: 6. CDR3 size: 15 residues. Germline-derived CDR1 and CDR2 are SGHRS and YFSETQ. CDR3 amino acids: CASSPQGQGYSPLHF. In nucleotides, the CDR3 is TGCGCCAGCAGCCCCCAGGGACAGGGGTATTCACCCCTCCACTTT. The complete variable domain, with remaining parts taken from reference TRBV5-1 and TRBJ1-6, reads KAGVTQTPRYLIKTRGQQVTLSCSPISGHRSVSWYQQTPGQGLQFLFEYFSETQRNKGNFPGRFSGRQFSNSRSEMNVSTLELGDSALYLCASSPQGQGYSPLHFGNGTRLTVT.

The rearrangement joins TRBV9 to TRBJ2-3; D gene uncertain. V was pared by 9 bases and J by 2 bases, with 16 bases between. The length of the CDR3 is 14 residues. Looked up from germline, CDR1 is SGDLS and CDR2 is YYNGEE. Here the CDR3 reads CAKSPEPNTDTQYF. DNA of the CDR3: TGTGCCAAGAGTCCCGAGCCTAACACAGATACGCAGTATTTT.

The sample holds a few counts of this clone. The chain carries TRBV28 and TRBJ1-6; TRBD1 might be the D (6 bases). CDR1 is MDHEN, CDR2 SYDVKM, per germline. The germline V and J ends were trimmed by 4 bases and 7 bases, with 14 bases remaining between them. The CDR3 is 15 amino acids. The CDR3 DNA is TGTGCCAGCAGTTCACAGGGTGAGGGGAATTCACCCCTCCACTTT. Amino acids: CASSSQGEGNSPLHF.

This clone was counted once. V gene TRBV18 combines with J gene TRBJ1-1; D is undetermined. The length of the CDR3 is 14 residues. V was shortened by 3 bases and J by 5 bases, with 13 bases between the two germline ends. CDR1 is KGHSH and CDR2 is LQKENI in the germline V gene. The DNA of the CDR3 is TGTGCCAGCTCACCTGGTGGCGGGTTAACTGAAGCTTTCTTT. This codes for CASSPGGGLTEAFF.

CDR3 residues: CSVALAHNEQFF. The CDR3 coding sequence is TGCAGCGTTGCACTAGCCCACAATGAGCAGTTCTTC. The rearrangement uses TRBV29-1 and TRBJ2-1; weak D call: TRBD2 (6 bases). The CDR3 contains 12 residues. CDR1 and CDR2 (germline): SQVTM, ANQGSEA. V was cut by 4 bases and J by 5 bases, with 9 bases left in between.

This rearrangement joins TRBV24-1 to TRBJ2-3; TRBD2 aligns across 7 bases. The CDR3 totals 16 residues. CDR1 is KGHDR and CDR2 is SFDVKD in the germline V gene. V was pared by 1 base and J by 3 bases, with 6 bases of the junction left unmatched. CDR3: CATSDFPSGETDTQYF. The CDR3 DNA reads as TGTGCCACCAGTGATTTCCCAAGCGGGGAGACAGATACGCAGTATTTT.

The CDR3 region is CASSLEGRNQPQHF. CDR3 DNA: TGCGCCAGCAGCTTGGAGGGGAGGAATCAGCCCCAGCATTTT. This chain joins TRBV5-1 and TRBJ1-5; TRBD1 might be the D (5 bases). Germline values: CDR1 SGHRS, CDR2 YFSETQ. The CDR3 has 14 residues. V was clipped by 0 bases and J by 4 bases, with 8 bases between them.

The CDR3 protein is CASSLGTVNTEAFF. Here the CDR3 DNA reads TGTGCCAGCAGCTTAGGGACTGTGAACACTGAAGCTTTCTTT. The J gene is TRBJ1-1, the V gene TRBV7-2, with no clear D. CDR1 is SGHTA and CDR2 is FQGNSA in the germline V gene. The CDR3 loop spans 14 amino acids. Trimming cost V 1 base and J 0 bases, with 6 bases left between them. Full variable domain (rest looked up from reference TRBV7-2 and TRBJ1-1): GAGVSQSPSNKVTEKGKDVELRCDPISGHTALYWYRQSLGQGLEFLIYFQGNSAPDKSGLPSDRFSAERTGGSVSTLTIQRTQQEDSAVYLCASSLGTVNTEAFFGQGTRLTVV.

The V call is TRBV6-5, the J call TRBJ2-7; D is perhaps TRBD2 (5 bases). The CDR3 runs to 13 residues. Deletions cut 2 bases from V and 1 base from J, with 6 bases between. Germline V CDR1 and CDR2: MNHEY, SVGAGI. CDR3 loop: CASSYRRSYEQYF. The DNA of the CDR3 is TGTGCCAGCAGTTACAGGAGGTCCTACGAGCAGTACTTC.

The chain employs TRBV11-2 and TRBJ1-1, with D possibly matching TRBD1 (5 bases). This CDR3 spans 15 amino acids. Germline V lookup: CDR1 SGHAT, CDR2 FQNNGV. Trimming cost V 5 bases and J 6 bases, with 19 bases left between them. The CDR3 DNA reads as TGTGCCAGCAGCCCTACCATCCGGCAGGGCCCTGAAGCTTTCTTT. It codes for CASSPTIRQGPEAFF.

The CDR3 region has the DNA TGTGCCAGCAGTTACTACCCTAGTACTGAAGCTTTCTTT. This sequence encodes CASSYYPSTEAFF. The chain has TRBV6-5 and TRBJ1-1; D gene uncertain. V lost 1 base, J lost 5 bases, and 8 bases lay in between. The CDR3 is 13 amino acids. Per the germline V gene, CDR1 is MNHEY and CDR2 is SVGAGI.

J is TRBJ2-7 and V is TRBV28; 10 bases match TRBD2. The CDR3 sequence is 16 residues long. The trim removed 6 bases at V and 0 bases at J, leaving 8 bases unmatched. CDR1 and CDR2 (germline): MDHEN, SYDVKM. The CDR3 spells CASSPTSGAYSYEQYF. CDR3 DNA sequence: TGTGCCAGCAGCCCAACTAGCGGGGCGTACTCCTACGAGCAGTACTTC.

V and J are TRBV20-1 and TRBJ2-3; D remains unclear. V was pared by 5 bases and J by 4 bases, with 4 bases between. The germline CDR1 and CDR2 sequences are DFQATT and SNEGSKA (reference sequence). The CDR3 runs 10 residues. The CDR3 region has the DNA TGCAGTGCTCGTTCAGATACGCAGTATTTT. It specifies CSARSDTQYF.

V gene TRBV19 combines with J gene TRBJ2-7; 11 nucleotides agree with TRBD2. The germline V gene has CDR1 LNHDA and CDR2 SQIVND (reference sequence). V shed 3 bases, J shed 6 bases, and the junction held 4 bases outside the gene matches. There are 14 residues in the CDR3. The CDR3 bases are TGTGCCAGTAGTATGATAGCGGGAGGGGGCGAGCAGTACTTC. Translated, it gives CASSMIAGGGEQYF.

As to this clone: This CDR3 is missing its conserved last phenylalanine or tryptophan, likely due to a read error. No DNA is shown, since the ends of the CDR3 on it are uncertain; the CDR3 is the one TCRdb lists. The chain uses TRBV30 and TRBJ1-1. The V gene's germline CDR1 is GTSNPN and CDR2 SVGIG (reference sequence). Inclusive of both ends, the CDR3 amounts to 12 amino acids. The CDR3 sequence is CAWSVRGLPTLL.

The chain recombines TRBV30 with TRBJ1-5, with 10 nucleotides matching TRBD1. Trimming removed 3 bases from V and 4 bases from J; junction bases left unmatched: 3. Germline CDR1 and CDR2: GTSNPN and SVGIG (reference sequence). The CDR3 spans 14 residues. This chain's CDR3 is CAWRGQGSNQPQHF. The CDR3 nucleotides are TGTGCCTGGAGGGGACAGGGGAGTAATCAGCCCCAGCATTTT.